This T cell receptor (beta chain) appears in the sequencing data of a study of PD-1 blockade in classical Hodgkin lymphoma. This CDR3 contains 14 residues. Trimming removed 2 bases from V and 8 bases from J; junction bases left unmatched: 8. Germline CDR1 is KGHSH and CDR2 is LQKENI. All patients experienced relapse after autologous stem cell transplantation, and brentuximab vedotin exposure was variable. Repertoires were generated with immunoSEQ multiplex PCR, while TCRdb's copy carries only in-frame clones and drops some. In the table there are about 21,000 clones, about 64% of which are singletons.

The J gene is TRBJ1-1, the V gene TRBV18; 7 bases map to TRBD1. This specimen was peripheral blood mononuclear cells (PBMCs), taken at baseline. This clonotype originated in a human donor with classical Hodgkin lymphoma. This CDR3 is CASSPVEGGMEAFF. In DNA form, the CDR3 reads TGTGCCAGCTCACCAGTAGAAGGGGGCATGGAAGCTTTCTTT.